The source of this TCR beta chain is a study of molecular identifiers for immune sequencing clone quantification. Libraries of naive CD8 T cells were made from around 20,000 to 1,000,000 sorted cells. They used 10%, 30% or 50% RNA. CD8+CD4-CCR7+CD45RA+ sorting gave the naive CD8 T cells. Using its own MiXCR run on the PCR reads, TCRdb lists one record per CDR3 protein. The sample yields 600,000 to 650,000 distinct CDR3 sequences, 15% to 20% seen once. Trimming stripped 3 bases from V and 4 bases from J, with 9 bases between. CDR3 length: 13 amino acids. CDR1 is ENHRY and CDR2 is SYGVKD in the germline V gene.

The specimen was naive CD8+ T cells from blood, with Jurkat cell RNA spiked in. Specified subset: FACS-sorted CD8+CD4-CCR7+CD45RA+ naive T cells. The receptor's source is a human donor in good health. Some libraries in this study had Jurkat cell RNA spiked in. The rearrangement links TRBV10-3 to TRBJ1-2, with a possible D match to TRBD1 (6 bases). The CDR3, as DNA: TGTGCCATCAGTGAATCGACAGGCTATGGCTACACCTTC. Its translation is CAISESTGYGYTF.